A single sample is the source of the 24 T cell receptor beta chains below, sequenced in a study of cytomegalovirus exposure and HLA in healthy donors. 13 Jbeta primers and 60 Vbeta primers were used for the PCR. Data came from immunoSEQ multiplex PCR; TCRdb stores just in-frame clones and leaves some out. The data show more than 200,000 clones, 60% to 80% seen once. The sequenced material came from PBMCs. Every receptor here comes from a male donor in good health and CMV-seronegative.

The chain recombines TRBV2 with TRBJ2-1, with 7 nucleotides matching TRBD1. V shed 6 bases, J shed 12 bases, and the junction held 8 bases outside the gene matches. Germline V gene lookup returns CDR1 SNHLY and CDR2 FYNNEI. There are 12 residues in the CDR3. Here the CDR3 DNA reads TGTGCCAGCAGCGAGGGACAGCTATGGCAGTTCTTC. It specifies CASSEGQLWQFF.

The chain carries TRBV27 and TRBJ2-7, with TRBD1 as a possible D gene (6 bases). The ends were cut back, 6 bases at V and 5 bases at J, with 23 bases in the middle. There are 16 residues in the CDR3. CDR1 MNHEY and CDR2 SMNVEV come from the germline V gene (reference sequence). CDR3 in DNA: TGTGCCAGCAGCTTTCAGGGGCCCCCAGGACCTGACGAGCAGTACTTC. This codes for CASSFQGPPGPDEQYF.

This clone was recorded a few times. J is TRBJ2-7 and V is TRBV7-3; no clear D gene. The CDR3 is made up of 14 amino acids. Looked up from germline, CDR1 is SGHTA and CDR2 is FQGTGA. V was clipped by 1 base and J by 0 bases, with 7 bases between them. As DNA, the CDR3 is TGTGCCAGCAGCTTAAATACAAACTCCTACGAGCAGTACTTC. Encoded protein: CASSLNTNSYEQYF.

As DNA, the CDR3 is TGTGCCAGCAGCTTACGAGCGGGGAGCACCTACAATGAGCAGTTCTTC. Its translation is CASSLRAGSTYNEQFF. The chain links TRBV7-3 to TRBJ2-1; 7 positions match TRBD2. J gave up 2 bases and V 2 bases, and 6 bases lay outside the gene matches. The length of the CDR3 is 16 residues. Germline values: CDR1 SGHTA, CDR2 FQGTGA.

There are a few counts of this clone. The genes are TRBV2 and TRBJ1-4; 10 bases are a match to TRBD1. The length of the CDR3 is 16 residues. CDR1 and CDR2 from the germline V gene are SNHLY and FYNNEI. Trimming at V came to 6 bases and at J to 8 bases, leaving 12 bases not matched to a gene. DNA for the CDR3: TGTGCCAGCAGGCTGTCCCCGGGGACAGGGGAGGAAAAACTGTTTTTT. The encoded protein is CASRLSPGTGEEKLFF.

This chain's CDR3 is CASSSGTGRGYTF. The DNA for the CDR3 is TGTGCCAGCAGTTCAGGGACAGGGCGCGGCTACACCTTC. The chain has TRBV27 and TRBJ1-2; TRBD1 aligns across 9 bases. This CDR3 contains 13 residues. CDR1 MNHEY and CDR2 SMNVEV come from the germline V gene (reference sequence). J lost 8 bases, V lost 4 bases, and 5 bases had no gene match.

The J gene is TRBJ2-1, the V gene TRBV6-4; 7 bases align to TRBD2. The CDR3 spans 14 residues. From germline, CDR1 is MRHNA and CDR2 SNTAGT. Germline trimming cut 6 bases from V and 2 bases from J; bases unmatched to any gene: 4. CDR3: CASRAAGPYNEQFF. For the CDR3, the DNA is TGTGCCAGCAGGGCAGCGGGGCCCTACAATGAGCAGTTCTTC.

The chain recombines TRBV9 with TRBJ2-2; TRBD1 agrees at 7 bases. This CDR3 has 15 amino acids. Germline CDR1 and CDR2: SGDLS and YYNGEE. V lost 4 bases, J lost 6 bases, and 9 bases stayed unmatched. The CDR3 sequence: CASSKTGIESGELFF. CDR3 sequence (DNA): TGTGCCAGCAGCAAGACAGGGATTGAGTCCGGGGAGCTGTTTTTT.

The genes are TRBV27 and TRBJ2-7; the match to TRBD1 covers 8 bases. The CDR3 sequence is 14 residues long. CDR1 and CDR2 from the germline V gene are MNHEY and SMNVEV (reference sequence). The V and J ends lost 6 bases and 2 bases, in that order; junction bases with no gene match: 6. The CDR3 here is CASRAGQGAYEQYF. Written as DNA, the CDR3 is TGTGCCAGCAGAGCCGGACAGGGAGCCTACGAGCAGTACTTC.

A note on this clone: One end of the junction does not line up with germline, which may come from a read error. This chain joins TRBV5-4 and TRBJ2-7; D might be TRBD1 (5 bases). The CDR3 loop spans 11 amino acids. Looked up from germline, CDR1 is SGHNT and CDR2 is YYREEE (reference sequence). The CDR3 loop is CASSLEGHQNF. CDR3 in DNA: TGTGCCAGCAGCTTGGAGGGGCATCAGAACTTC.

The rearrangement joins TRBV7-3 to TRBJ2-7; D call uncertain. Trimming removed 0 bases at V and 0 bases at J, with 9 bases between. Germline V gene lookup returns CDR1 SGHTA and CDR2 FQGTGA. The CDR3 has 15 residues. CDR3 loop: CASSLTGLSSYEQYF. The CDR3 DNA reads as TGTGCCAGCAGCTTAACGGGCCTAAGCTCCTACGAGCAGTACTTC.

The gene calls are TRBV2 and TRBJ1-2; D is ambiguous. Per germline, CDR1 SNHLY and CDR2 FYNNEI. This CDR3 region has 11 residues. Trimming removed 6 bases from V and 6 bases from J, with 8 bases in between. DNA for the CDR3: TGTGCCAGCAGAGAAAGCGATGGCTACACCTTC. This codes for CASRESDGYTF.

V and J are TRBV30 and TRBJ1-4; D might be TRBD1 (6 bases). CDR3 length: 13 amino acids. Germline CDR1 GTSNPN, CDR2 SVGIG (reference sequence). V was pared by 1 base and J by 6 bases, with 9 bases between. DNA for the CDR3: TGTGCCTGGAGTGGGGGGCCGTATGAAAAACTGTTTTTT. Translating it yields CAWSGGPYEKLFF.

The genes are TRBV7-6 and TRBJ1-1, with 10 positions matching TRBD1. The CDR3 covers 19 residues. The J segment lost 0 bases and the V segment lost 0 bases, leaving 10 bases of the junction unmatched. The germline gives CDR1 SGHVS, CDR2 FNYEAQ. The CDR3 here is CASSLARPETGGMNTEAFF. The CDR3 nucleotides are TGTGCCAGCAGCTTAGCGCGACCCGAGACAGGGGGCATGAACACTGAAGCTTTCTTT.

V gene TRBV5-6 combines with J gene TRBJ1-2; 11 bases match TRBD1. After removal of 0 bases from V and 4 bases from J, the junction contained 5 bases not matched to a gene. Per the germline V gene, CDR1 is SGHDT and CDR2 is YYEEEE. The CDR3 spans 16 residues. CDR3 coding DNA: TGTGCCAGCAGCTTGGGGGACAGGGGGTTTGGCTATGGCTACACCTTC. Protein: CASSLGDRGFGYGYTF.

V and J are TRBV2 and TRBJ2-7; TRBD2 is a possible D gene (6 bases). The CDR3 consists of 17 residues. Germline CDR1 SNHLY, CDR2 FYNNEI. V shed 7 bases and J shed 0 bases, with 22 bases lying between them. DNA for the CDR3: TGTGCCAGCACTCTCACGGGGCTAGCGCATAGCTCCTACGAGCAGTACTTC. This gives the protein CASTLTGLAHSSYEQYF.

This chain uses TRBV15 with TRBJ2-1, with a possible D match to TRBD2 (6 bases). The CDR3 consists of 14 residues. Trimming removed 3 bases from V and 13 bases from J, with 19 bases in between. Germline CDR1 and CDR2: LNHNV and YYDKDF (reference sequence). The CDR3 spells CATSREGGQAGQFF. In nucleotides, the CDR3 is TGTGCCACCAGCAGGGAGGGCGGGCAGGCTGGACAGTTCTTC.

This clone was picked up a small number of times. The V gene is TRBV4-1, the J gene TRBJ2-7; no clear D gene. The V end was cut by 1 base, the J end by 3 bases, with 7 bases between. The CDR3 loop spans 13 amino acids. The germline CDR1 and CDR2 sequences are MGHRA and YSYEKL. CDR3 protein: CASSQVGVYEQYF. Written as DNA, the CDR3 is TGCGCCAGCAGCCAAGTGGGCGTCTACGAGCAGTACTTC.

The count of this clone is one. This sequence joins TRBV27 and TRBJ1-1; a possible D gene is TRBD1 (6 bases). CDR1 and CDR2 from the germline V gene are MNHEY and SMNVEV (reference sequence). V shed 4 bases and J shed 5 bases, with 8 bases lying between them. The CDR3 runs 12 residues. This CDR3 is CASSYRGTEAFF. DNA of the CDR3: TGTGCCAGCAGTTATAGGGGGACTGAAGCTTTCTTT.

CDR3 sequence: CASSIQGEDGYTF. The CDR3 coding sequence is TGCGCCAGCAGCATACAGGGGGAGGATGGCTACACCTTC. The J gene is TRBJ1-2, the V gene TRBV5-1; TRBD1 matches 8 bases. J gave up 6 bases and V 4 bases, and 5 bases lay outside the gene matches. Germline V gives CDR1 SGHRS, CDR2 YFSETQ. The CDR3 covers 13 residues. Supplemented by reference TRBV5-1 and TRBJ1-2, the full variable domain reads KAGVTQTPRYLIKTRGQQVTLSCSPISGHRSVSWYQQTPGQGLQFLFEYFSETQRNKGNFPGRFSGRQFSNSRSEMNVSTLELGDSALYLCASSIQGEDGYTFGSGTRLTVV.

The chain employs TRBV7-9 and TRBJ2-7; TRBD1 aligns across 9 bases. Per the germline V gene, CDR1 is SEHNR and CDR2 is FQNEAQ (reference sequence). Trimming removed 6 bases from V and 1 base from J; junction bases left unmatched: 7. The CDR3 spans 15 residues. CDR3: CASRGGTGSSYEQYF. CDR3 DNA sequence: TGTGCCAGCAGGGGCGGGACAGGGTCTTCCTACGAGCAGTACTTC.

The chain links TRBV28 to TRBJ2-7; no clear D gene. The V gene's germline CDR1 is MDHEN and CDR2 SYDVKM. The ends were cut back, 5 bases at V and 2 bases at J, with 10 bases in the middle. This CDR3 spans 13 amino acids. CDR3 DNA sequence: TGTGCCAGCAGTGTTCAGGCCACCTACGAGCAGTACTTC. Protein: CASSVQATYEQYF.

This clone was seen a few times. The chain joins TRBV29-1 to TRBJ1-4; D gene ambiguous. Trimming took 6 bases from V and 0 from J, leaving 5 bases between them. This CDR3 spans 12 amino acids. In germline, CDR1 is SQVTM, CDR2 ANQGSEA. The CDR3: CSVYATNEKLFF. The CDR3 DNA reads TGCAGCGTCTACGCAACTAATGAAAAACTGTTTTTT.

The V gene is TRBV4-1, the J gene TRBJ1-3; D not certain. CDR3 length: 16 residues. V shed 3 bases and J shed 0 bases, with 12 bases lying between them. CDR1 is MGHRA and CDR2 is YSYEKL in the germline V gene. The CDR3 bases are TGCGCCAGCAGCCAGGGTACAGCGGGCTCTGGAAACACCATATATTTT. Translated: CASSQGTAGSGNTIYF.